These T cell receptor beta chains were read from a single sample in a study of T cells in tumors after PD-1 blockade. Measured with immunoSEQ multiplex PCR; TCRdb has only the in-frame clones, and not every one. Here the sample spans about 59,000 clones, around 80% being singletons. Sequenced material: PBMCs, taken before anti-PD-1 treatment. The receptors originated from a human donor with basal cell carcinoma. The CDR3 runs from the conserved cysteine through the conserved F or W. D genes are given only for firm matches. For some rows the clone size is stated as once, few or many, or as a class when expanded; others skip it.

J,D,size,V,CDR3,DNA
TRBJ2-7,.,.,TRBV29-1,CSAGREAGSEQYF,TGCAGCGCTGGCCGAGAAGCTGGGTCCGAGCAGTACTTC
TRBJ2-7,.,.,TRBV4-1,CASSQDITGFSSYEQYF,TGCGCCAGCAGCCAAGACATAACAGGTTTTAGCTCCTACGAGCAGTACTTC
TRBJ2-7,TRBD2,.,TRBV2,CASRTGTSGSSYEQYF,TGTGCCAGCAGGACCGGGACTAGCGGTAGCTCCTACGAGCAGTACTTC
TRBJ2-2,.,few,TRBV30,CAWRVKGGASGELFF,TGTGCCTGGAGGGTCAAGGGGGGGGCCTCCGGGGAGCTGTTTTTT
TRBJ2-6,TRBD1,.,TRBV27,CASSMTGVNSGANVLTF,TGTGCCAGCAGTATGACAGGGGTCAACTCTGGGGCCAACGTCCTGACTTTC
TRBJ1-3,.,.,TRBV7-9,CASSWDAMVSGNTIYF,TGTGCCAGCAGCTGGGACGCCATGGTCTCTGGAAACACCATATATTTT
TRBJ2-7,.,.,TRBV5-1,CASRDGWYEQYF,TGCGCCAGCAGGGATGGGTGGTACGAGCAGTACTTC
TRBJ1-4,.,.,TRBV7-9,CASSLYESELFF,TGTGCCAGCAGCTTGTACGAGTCGGAACTGTTTTTT
TRBJ1-4,.,.,TRBV6-5,CASSRTWDEKLFF,TGTGCCAGCAGCCGAACTTGGGATGAAAAACTGTTTTTT
TRBJ1-2,.,few,TRBV2,CASRRRGEPNYGYTF,TGTGCCAGCAGGAGGCGAGGGGAACCTAACTATGGCTACACCTTC
TRBJ2-7,TRBD1,.,TRBV12-5,CATGTDSYEQYF,TGTGCTACTGGGACAGACTCCTACGAGCAGTACTTC
TRBJ2-4,TRBD1,.,TRBV19,CASSRQGAKNIQYF,TGTGCCAGTAGTCGACAGGGGGCCAAAAACATTCAGTACTTC
TRBJ1-2,TRBD1,.,TRBV6-5,CASSQDRVGYTF,TGTGCCAGTTCCCAGGACAGGGTTGGCTACACCTTC
TRBJ2-3,.,.,TRBV25-1,CASSDGGPASTDTQYF,TGTGCCAGCAGTGATGGGGGGCCCGCGTCCACAGATACGCAGTATTTT
TRBJ2-1,.,.,TRBV18,CASSPPASHEQFF,TGTGCCAGCTCACCTCCGGCGTCCCATGAGCAGTTCTTC
TRBJ2-7,TRBD1,.,TRBV30,CAWSPQDRGLNSEQYF,TGTGCCTGGAGTCCTCAGGACAGGGGGCTAAATAGCGAGCAGTACTTC
TRBJ2-1,.,.,TRBV7-9,CASSPTGGRGEQFF,TGTGCCAGCAGCCCCACGGGGGGCCGGGGTGAGCAGTTCTTC
TRBJ1-5,.,.,TRBV19,CASSIFRASTNQPQHF,TGTGCCAGTAGTATTTTTCGGGCCTCAACCAACCAGCCCCAGCATTTT
TRBJ2-3,.,few,TRBV5-6,CASRWAGTVADTQYF,TGTGCCAGCAGGTGGGCAGGGACGGTCGCAGATACGCAGTATTTT
TRBJ1-1,.,.,TRBV21-1,CASSKGWGAFF,TGTGCCAGCAGCAAAGGGTGGGGGGCTTTCTTT
TRBJ1-1,.,.,TRBV3-1/TRBV3-2,CASSLGPEAFF,TGTGCCAGCAGCCTTGGACCTGAAGCTTTCTTT
TRBJ2-3,TRBD2,once,TRBV30,CAWSIGGGQNTQYF,TGTGCCTGGAGTATCGGGGGGGGCCAAAATACGCAGTATTTT
TRBJ2-1,TRBD2,.,TRBV24-1,CATSGVVAGTNEQFF,TGTGCCACCTCGGGGGTGGTAGCGGGCACTAATGAGCAGTTCTTC
TRBJ1-2,TRBD1,.,TRBV13,CASSRNRGGYGYTF,TGTGCCAGCAGCCGAAACAGGGGGGGCTATGGCTACACCTTC
TRBJ1-5,.,.,TRBV6-4,CASSEGSNQPQHF,TGTGCCAGCAGTGAGGGGAGCAATCAGCCCCAGCATTTT
TRBJ1-1,.,.,TRBV7-9,CASRSWGTEAFF,TGTGCCAGCAGGTCTTGGGGGACTGAAGCTTTCTTT
TRBJ1-5,.,few,TRBV2,CASSPGGQGRPQHF,TGTGCCAGCAGTCCCGGGGGGCAGGGAAGGCCCCAGCATTTT
TRBJ1-5,.,.,TRBV6-5,CATEISGNQPQHF,TGTGCCACAGAAATAAGTGGCAATCAGCCCCAGCATTTT
TRBJ1-1,.,.,TRBV30,CAWQGRNTEAFF,TGTGCCTGGCAGGGTAGGAACACTGAAGCTTTCTTT
TRBJ2-5,.,.,TRBV10-2,CASRDLDREVETQYF,TGCGCCAGCAGAGACTTAGACAGGGAGGTAGAGACCCAGTACTTC
TRBJ1-6,.,large,TRBV27,CASSPWGNIYNSPLHF,TGTGCCAGCAGTCCCTGGGGGAACATCTATAATTCACCCCTCCACTTT
TRBJ2-7,.,.,TRBV4-2,CASSPGTGRGYEQYF,TGTGCCAGCAGCCCAGGTACAGGGAGGGGGTACGAGCAGTACTTC
TRBJ2-1,TRBD1,.,TRBV10-3,CAILDAGTDVNEQFF,TGTGCCATCCTTGACGCCGGGACAGACGTCAATGAGCAGTTCTTC
TRBJ1-5,.,.,TRBV4-1,CASSLTDQNNQPQHF,TGCGCCAGCAGCCTAACCGACCAAAACAATCAGCCCCAGCATTTT
TRBJ1-5,.,.,TRBV5-1,CASSLAGNQPQHF,TGCGCCAGCAGCTTGGCCGGGAATCAGCCCCAGCATTTT
TRBJ2-2,TRBD2,.,TRBV30,CAWRNGLAYTPRPELFF,TGTGCCTGGAGAAACGGACTAGCTTACACACCCCGGCCCGAGCTGTTTTTT
TRBJ2-7,TRBD2,.,TRBV9,CASSISGAYEQYF,TGTGCCAGCAGCATCAGCGGGGCTTACGAGCAGTACTTC
TRBJ2-6,.,.,TRBV15,CATSREVTSGANVLTF,TGTGCCACCAGCAGAGAGGTTACCTCTGGGGCCAACGTCCTGACTTTC
TRBJ2-7,.,.,TRBV11-3,CASSPPDGPFYEQYF,TGTGCCAGCAGCCCTCCCGATGGTCCGTTCTACGAGCAGTACTTC
TRBJ2-7,.,.,TRBV7-9,CASSLVQGSYEQYF,TGTGCCAGCAGCTTAGTACAGGGTTCCTACGAGCAGTACTTC
TRBJ1-4,.,.,TRBV30,CAWSSQTNEKLFF,TGTGCCTGGAGCTCCCAGACTAATGAAAAACTGTTTTTT
TRBJ2-5,TRBD2,.,TRBV29-1,CSVAPFSGGEQETQYF,TGCAGCGTTGCCCCTTTTAGCGGGGGGGAGCAAGAGACCCAGTACTTC
TRBJ1-3,.,.,TRBV18,CASSPNGTIRNTIYF,TGTGCCAGCTCACCCAACGGGACAATTAGAAACACCATATATTTT
TRBJ2-1,TRBD1,.,TRBV19,CASSLDRAAYNEQFF,TGTGCCAGTAGTTTGGACAGGGCCGCCTACAATGAGCAGTTCTTC
TRBJ1-6,.,.,TRBV19,CASSAVTLPRSPLHF,TGTGCCAGTAGTGCGGTAACACTACCGCGTTCACCCCTCCACTTT
TRBJ1-2,.,.,TRBV5-4,CASSLVGRGLNGYTF,TGTGCCAGCAGCTTGGTAGGCAGGGGATTGAATGGCTACACCTTC
TRBJ2-1,TRBD2,.,TRBV18,CASSPPEVRGTEEQFF,TGTGCCAGCTCACCGCCGGAGGTGCGGGGGACCGAGGAGCAGTTCTTC
TRBJ2-6,.,.,TRBV9,CASSVEQDGTGANVLTF,TGTGCCAGCAGCGTAGAACAGGACGGGACTGGGGCCAACGTCCTGACTTTC
TRBJ2-1,.,.,TRBV7-9,CASSPPRGGAGNEQFF,TGTGCCAGCAGCCCCCCCCGAGGGGGGGCTGGGAATGAGCAGTTCTTC
TRBJ2-7,.,.,TRBV9,CASSRYDSYEQYF,TGTGCCAGCAGCCGATATGACAGCTACGAGCAGTACTTC
TRBJ2-4,.,.,TRBV13,CASSLSRGKNIQYF,TGTGCCAGCAGCTTATCCAGGGGTAAAAACATTCAGTACTTC